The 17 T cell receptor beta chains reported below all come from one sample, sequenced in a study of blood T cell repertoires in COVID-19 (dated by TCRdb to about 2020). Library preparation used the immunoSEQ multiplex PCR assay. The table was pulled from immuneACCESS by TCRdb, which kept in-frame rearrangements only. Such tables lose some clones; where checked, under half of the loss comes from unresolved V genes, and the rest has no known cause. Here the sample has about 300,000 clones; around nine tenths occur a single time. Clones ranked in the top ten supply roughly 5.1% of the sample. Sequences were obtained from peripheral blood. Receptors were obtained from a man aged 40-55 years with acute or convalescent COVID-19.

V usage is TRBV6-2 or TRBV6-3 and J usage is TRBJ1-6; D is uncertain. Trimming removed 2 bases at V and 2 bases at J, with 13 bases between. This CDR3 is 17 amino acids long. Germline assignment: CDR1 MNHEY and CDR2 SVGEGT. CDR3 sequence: CASSYLEGKTYNSPLHF. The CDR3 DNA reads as TGTGCCAGCAGTTACCTCGAGGGAAAGACCTATAATTCACCCCTCCACTTT.

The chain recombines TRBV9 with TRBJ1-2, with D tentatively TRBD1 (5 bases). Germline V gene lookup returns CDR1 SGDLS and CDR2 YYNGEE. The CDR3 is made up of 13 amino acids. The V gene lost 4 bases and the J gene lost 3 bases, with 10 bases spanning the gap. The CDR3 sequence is CASSPDSHYGYTF. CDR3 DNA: TGTGCCAGCAGCCCCGACAGCCACTATGGCTACACCTTC. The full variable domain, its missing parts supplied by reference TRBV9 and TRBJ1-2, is DSGVTQTPKHLITATGQRVTLRCSPRSGDLSVYWYQQSLDQGLQFLIQYYNGEERAKGNILERFSAQQFPDLHSELNLSSLELGDSALYFCASSPDSHYGYTFGSGTRLTVV.

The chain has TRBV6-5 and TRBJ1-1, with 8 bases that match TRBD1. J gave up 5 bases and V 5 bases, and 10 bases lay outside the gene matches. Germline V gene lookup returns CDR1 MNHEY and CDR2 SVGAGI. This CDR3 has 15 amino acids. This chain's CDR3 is CASSNLFGTGTEAFF. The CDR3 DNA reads TGTGCCAGCAGTAACCTTTTTGGGACAGGTACTGAAGCTTTCTTT.

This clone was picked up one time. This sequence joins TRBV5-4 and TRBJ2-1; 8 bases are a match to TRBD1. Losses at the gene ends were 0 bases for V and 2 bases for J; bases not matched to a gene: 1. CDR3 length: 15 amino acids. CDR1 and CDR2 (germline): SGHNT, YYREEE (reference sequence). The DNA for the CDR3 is TGTGCCAGCAGCTTGGACAGGGGGACCTACAATGAGCAGTTCTTC. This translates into CASSLDRGTYNEQFF.

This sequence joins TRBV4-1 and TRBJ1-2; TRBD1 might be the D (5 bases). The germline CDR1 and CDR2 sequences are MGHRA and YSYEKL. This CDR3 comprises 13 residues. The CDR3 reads CAQRRAGDYGYTF. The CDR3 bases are TGCGCTCAGCGAAGGGCGGGGGACTATGGCTACACCTTC.

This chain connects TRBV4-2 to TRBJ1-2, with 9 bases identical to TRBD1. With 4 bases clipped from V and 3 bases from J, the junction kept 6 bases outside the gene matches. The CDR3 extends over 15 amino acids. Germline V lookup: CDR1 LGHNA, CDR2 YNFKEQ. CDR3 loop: CASSPLGQGDYGYTF. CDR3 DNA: TGTGCCAGCAGCCCCCTGGGACAGGGAGACTATGGCTACACCTTC.

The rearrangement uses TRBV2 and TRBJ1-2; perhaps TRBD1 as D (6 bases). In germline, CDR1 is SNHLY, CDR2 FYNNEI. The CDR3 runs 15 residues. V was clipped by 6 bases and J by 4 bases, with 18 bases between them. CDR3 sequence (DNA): TGTGCCAGCAGAGACGGACTGGGGGGGCCCTATGGCTACACCTTC. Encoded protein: CASRDGLGGPYGYTF.

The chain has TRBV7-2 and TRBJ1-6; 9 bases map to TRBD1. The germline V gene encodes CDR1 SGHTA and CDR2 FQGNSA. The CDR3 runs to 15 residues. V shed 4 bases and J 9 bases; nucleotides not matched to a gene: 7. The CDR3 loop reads CASSSLQGALSPLHF. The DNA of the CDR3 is TGTGCCAGCAGCTCACTACAGGGGGCGCTTTCACCCCTCCACTTT. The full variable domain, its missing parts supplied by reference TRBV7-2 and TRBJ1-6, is GAGVSQSPSNKVTEKGKDVELRCDPISGHTALYWYRQSLGQGLEFLIYFQGNSAPDKSGLPSDRFSAERTGGSVSTLTIQRTQQEDSAVYLCASSSLQGALSPLHFGNGTRLTVT.

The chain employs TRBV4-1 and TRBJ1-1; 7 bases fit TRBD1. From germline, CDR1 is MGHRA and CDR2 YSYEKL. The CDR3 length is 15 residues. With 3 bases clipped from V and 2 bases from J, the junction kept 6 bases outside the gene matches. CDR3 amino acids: CASSHPGQENTEAFF. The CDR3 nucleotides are TGCGCCAGCAGCCATCCCGGACAGGAAAACACTGAAGCTTTCTTT.

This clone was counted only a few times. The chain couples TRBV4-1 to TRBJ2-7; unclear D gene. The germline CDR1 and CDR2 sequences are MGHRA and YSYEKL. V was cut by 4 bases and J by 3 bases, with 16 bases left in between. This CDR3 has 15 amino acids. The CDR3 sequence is CASSPQVSGDYEQYF. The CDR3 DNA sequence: TGCGCCAGCAGCCCCCAAGTGTCCGGAGACTACGAGCAGTACTTC.

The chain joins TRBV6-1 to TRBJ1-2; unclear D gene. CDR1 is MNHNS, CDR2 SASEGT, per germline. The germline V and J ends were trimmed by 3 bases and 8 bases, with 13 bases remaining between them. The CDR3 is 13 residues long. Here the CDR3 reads CASSERRSRGYTF. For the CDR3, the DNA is TGTGCCAGCAGTGAGCGGCGGAGTAGAGGCTACACCTTC.

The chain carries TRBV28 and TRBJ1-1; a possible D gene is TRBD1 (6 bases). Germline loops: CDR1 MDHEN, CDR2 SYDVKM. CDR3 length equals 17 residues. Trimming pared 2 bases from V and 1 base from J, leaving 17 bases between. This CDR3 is CASSLTIGRGRNTEAFF. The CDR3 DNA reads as TGTGCCAGCAGTTTAACGATCGGCAGGGGCAGGAACACTGAAGCTTTCTTT.

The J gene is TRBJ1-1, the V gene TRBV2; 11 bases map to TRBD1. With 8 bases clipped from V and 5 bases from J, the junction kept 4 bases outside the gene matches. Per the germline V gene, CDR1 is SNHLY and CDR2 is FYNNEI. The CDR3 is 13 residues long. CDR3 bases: TGTGCCAGCGCCAGGGACAGGGGGACTGAAGCTTTCTTT. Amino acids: CASARDRGTEAFF.

Written as DNA, the CDR3 is TGTGCCAGCAGTCGCCAGCCGACTCATGAAGCTTTCTTT. Amino acid sequence: CASSRQPTHEAFF. The chain employs TRBV6-5 and TRBJ1-1; D is unclear. The length of the CDR3 is 13 residues. The V gene lost 5 bases and the J gene lost 7 bases, with 14 bases spanning the gap. Germline V lookup: CDR1 MNHEY, CDR2 SVGAGI.

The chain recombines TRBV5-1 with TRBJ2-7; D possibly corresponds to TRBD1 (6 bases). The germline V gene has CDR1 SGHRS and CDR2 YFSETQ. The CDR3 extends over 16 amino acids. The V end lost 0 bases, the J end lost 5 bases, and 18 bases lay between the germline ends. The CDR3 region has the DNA TGCGCCAGCAGCTTGGCTCCGGGGCAGGGGTCGCACGAGCAGTACTTC. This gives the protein CASSLAPGQGSHEQYF.

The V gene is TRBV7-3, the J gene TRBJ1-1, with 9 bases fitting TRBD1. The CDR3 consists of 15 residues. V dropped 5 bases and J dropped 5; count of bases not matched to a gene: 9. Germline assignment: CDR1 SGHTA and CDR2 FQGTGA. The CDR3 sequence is CASSPAWDRVTEAFF. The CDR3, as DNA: TGTGCCAGCAGCCCGGCGTGGGACAGGGTGACTGAAGCTTTCTTT.

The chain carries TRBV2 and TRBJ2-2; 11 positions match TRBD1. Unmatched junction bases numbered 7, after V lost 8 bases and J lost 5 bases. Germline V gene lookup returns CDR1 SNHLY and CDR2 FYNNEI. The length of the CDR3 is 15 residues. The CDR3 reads CASHGDRGDTGELFF. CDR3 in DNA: TGTGCCAGCCATGGGGACAGGGGGGATACCGGGGAGCTGTTTTTT.